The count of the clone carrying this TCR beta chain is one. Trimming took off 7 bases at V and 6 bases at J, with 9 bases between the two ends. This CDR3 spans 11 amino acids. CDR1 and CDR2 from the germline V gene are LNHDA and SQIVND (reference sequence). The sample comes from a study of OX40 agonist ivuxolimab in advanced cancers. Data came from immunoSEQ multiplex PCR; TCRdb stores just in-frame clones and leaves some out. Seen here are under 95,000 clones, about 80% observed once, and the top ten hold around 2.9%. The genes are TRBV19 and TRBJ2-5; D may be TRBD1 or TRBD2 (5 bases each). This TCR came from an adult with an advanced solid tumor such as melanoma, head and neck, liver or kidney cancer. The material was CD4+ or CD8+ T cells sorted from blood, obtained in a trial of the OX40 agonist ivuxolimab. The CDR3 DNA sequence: TGTGCCAGTACCCAGGGACAGACCCAGTACTTC. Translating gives CASTQGQTQYF.